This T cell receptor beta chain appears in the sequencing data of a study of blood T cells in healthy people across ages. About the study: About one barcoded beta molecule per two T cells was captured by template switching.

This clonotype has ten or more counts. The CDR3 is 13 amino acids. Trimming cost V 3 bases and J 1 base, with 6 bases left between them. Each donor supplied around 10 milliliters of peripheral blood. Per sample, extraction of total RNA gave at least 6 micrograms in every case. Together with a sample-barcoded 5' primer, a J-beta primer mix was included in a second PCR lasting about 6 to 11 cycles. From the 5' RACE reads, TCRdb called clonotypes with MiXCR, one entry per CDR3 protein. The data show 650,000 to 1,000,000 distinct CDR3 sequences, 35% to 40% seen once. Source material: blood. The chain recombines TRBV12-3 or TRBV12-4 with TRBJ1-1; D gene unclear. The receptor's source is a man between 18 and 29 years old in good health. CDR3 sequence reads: CASSFSGNTEAFF. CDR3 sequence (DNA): TGTGCCAGCAGTTTCTCAGGGAACACTGAAGCTTTCTTT.